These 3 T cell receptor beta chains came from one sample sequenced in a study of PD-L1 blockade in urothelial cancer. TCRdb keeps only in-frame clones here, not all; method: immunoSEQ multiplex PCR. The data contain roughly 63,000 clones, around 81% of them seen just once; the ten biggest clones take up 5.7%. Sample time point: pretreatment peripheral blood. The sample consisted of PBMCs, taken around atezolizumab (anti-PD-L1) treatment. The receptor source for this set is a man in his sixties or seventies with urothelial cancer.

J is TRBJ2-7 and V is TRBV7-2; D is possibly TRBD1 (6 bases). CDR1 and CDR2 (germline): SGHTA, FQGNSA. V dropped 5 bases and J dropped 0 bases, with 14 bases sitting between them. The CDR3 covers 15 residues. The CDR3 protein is CASSANRALSYEQYF. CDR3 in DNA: TGTGCCAGCAGCGCAAACAGGGCCCTCTCCTACGAGCAGTACTTC.

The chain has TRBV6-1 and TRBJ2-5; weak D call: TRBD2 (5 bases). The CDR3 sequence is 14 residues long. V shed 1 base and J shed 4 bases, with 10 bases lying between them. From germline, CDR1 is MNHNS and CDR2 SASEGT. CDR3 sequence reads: CASSEGGEGETQYF. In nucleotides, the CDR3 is TGTGCCAGCAGTGAAGGGGGAGAGGGAGAGACCCAGTACTTC.

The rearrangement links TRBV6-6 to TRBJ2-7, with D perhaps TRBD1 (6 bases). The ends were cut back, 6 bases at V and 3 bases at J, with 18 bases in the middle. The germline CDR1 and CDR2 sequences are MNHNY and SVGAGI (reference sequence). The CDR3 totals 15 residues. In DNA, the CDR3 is TGTGCCAGCAGCCCCTCGAAAGGGGGAGTCTACGAGCAGTACTTC. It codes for CASSPSKGGVYEQYF.